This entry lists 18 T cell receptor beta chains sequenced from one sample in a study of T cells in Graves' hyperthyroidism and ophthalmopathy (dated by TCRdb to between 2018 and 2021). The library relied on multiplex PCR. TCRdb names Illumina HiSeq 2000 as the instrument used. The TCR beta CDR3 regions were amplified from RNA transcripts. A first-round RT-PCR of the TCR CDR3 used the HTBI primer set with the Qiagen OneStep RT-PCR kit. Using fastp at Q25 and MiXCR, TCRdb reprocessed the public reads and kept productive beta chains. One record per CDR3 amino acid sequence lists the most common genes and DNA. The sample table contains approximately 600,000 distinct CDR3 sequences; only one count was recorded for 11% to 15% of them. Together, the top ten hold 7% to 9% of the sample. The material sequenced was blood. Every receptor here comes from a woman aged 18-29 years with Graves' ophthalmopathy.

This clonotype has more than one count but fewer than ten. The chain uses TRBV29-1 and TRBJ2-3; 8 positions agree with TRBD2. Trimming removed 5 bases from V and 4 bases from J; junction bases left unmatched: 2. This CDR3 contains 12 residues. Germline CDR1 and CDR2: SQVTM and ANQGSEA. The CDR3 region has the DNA TGCAGCGTTAAAGCGGGAGCAGATACGCAGTATTTT. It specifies CSVKAGADTQYF.

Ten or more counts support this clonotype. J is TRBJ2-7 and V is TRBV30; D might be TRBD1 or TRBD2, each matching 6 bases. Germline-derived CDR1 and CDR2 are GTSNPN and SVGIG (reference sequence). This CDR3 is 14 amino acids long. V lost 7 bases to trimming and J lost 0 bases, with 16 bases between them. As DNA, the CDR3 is TGTGCCTCGGGGGCAACTTGGAGCTCCTACGAGCAGTACTTC. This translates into CASGATWSSYEQYF.

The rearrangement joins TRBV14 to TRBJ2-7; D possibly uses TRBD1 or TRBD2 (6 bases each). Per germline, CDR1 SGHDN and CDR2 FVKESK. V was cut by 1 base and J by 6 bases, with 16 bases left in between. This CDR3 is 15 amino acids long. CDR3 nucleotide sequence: TGTGCCAGCAGCCAAGTCTGGAGGGGGGAAAGCGAGCAGTACTTC. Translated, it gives CASSQVWRGESEQYF.

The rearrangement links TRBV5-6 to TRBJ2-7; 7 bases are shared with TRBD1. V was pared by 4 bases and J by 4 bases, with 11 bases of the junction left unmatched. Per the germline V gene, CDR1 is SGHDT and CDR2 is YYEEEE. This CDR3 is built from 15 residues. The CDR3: CASSLQGEPTYEQYF. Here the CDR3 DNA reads TGTGCCAGCAGCCTCCAGGGGGAACCGACTTACGAGCAGTACTTC.

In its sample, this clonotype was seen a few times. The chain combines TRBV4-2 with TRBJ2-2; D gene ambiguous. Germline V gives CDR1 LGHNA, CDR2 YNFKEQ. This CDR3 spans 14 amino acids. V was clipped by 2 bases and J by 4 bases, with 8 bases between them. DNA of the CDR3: TGTGCCAGCAGCCAACCCGAATTCACCGGGGAGCTGTTTTTT. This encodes CASSQPEFTGELFF.

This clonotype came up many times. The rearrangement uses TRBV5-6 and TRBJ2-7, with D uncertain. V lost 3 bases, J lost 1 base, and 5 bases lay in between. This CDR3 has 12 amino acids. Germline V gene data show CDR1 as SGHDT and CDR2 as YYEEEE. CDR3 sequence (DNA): TGTGCCAGCAGCTATGGGTCCTACGAGCAGTACTTC. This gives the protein CASSYGSYEQYF. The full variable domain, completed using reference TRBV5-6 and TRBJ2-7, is DAGVTQSPTHLIKTRGQQVTLRCSPKSGHDTVSWYQQALGQGPQFIFQYYEEEERQRGNFPDRFSGHQFPNYSSELNVNALLLGDSALYLCASSYGSYEQYFGPGTRLTVT.

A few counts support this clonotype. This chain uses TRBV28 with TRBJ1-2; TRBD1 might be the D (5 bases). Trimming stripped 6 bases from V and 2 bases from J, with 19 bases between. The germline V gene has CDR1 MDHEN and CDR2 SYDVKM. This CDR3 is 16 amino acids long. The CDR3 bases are TGTGCCAGCAGGCAAGCTTCCGGGACCGCGAACTATGGCTACACCTTC. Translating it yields CASRQASGTANYGYTF.

CDR3 loop: CSASPPSRSSDTQYF. As DNA, the CDR3 is TGCAGTGCTAGCCCCCCGAGTAGGTCTTCAGATACGCAGTATTTT. V gene TRBV20-1 combines with J gene TRBJ2-3; D gene unclear. V shed 3 bases and J shed 4 bases, with 17 bases lying between them. The CDR3 loop spans 15 amino acids. In germline, CDR1 is DFQATT, CDR2 SNEGSKA (reference sequence).

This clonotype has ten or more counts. CDR3 coding DNA: TGTGCCAGCAGTCGATATCCAGGCCAAGAGACCCAGTACTTC. Its protein is CASSRYPGQETQYF. The gene calls are TRBV12-3 or TRBV12-4 and TRBJ2-5; no clear D. V lost 5 bases, J lost 1 base, and 11 bases lay in between. CDR3 length equals 14 residues.

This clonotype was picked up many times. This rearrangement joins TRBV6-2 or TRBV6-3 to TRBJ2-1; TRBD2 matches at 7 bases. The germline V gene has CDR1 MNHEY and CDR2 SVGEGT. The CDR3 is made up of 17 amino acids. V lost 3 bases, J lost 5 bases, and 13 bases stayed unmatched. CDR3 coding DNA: TGTGCCAGCAGTTATCCCCTAGCGGCAACTCTCAACAATGAGCAGTTCTTC. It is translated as CASSYPLAATLNNEQFF.

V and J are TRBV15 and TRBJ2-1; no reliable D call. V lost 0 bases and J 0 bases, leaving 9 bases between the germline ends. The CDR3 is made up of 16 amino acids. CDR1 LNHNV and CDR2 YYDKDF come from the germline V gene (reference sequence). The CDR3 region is CATSRDPFLSYNEQFF. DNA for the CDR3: TGTGCCACCAGCAGAGATCCTTTCCTCTCCTACAATGAGCAGTTCTTC.

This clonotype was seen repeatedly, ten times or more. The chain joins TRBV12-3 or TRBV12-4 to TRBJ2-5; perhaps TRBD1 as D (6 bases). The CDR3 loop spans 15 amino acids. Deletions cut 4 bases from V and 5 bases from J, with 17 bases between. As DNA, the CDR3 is TGTGCCAGCAGTTCTGCCAGGGGCCTGAGGGAGACCCAGTACTTC. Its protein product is CASSSARGLRETQYF.

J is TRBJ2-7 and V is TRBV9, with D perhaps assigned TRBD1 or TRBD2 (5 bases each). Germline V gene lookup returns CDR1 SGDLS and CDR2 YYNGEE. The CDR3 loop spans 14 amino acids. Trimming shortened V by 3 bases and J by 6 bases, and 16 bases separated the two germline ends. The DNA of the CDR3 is TGTGCCAGCAGCGGGGGGACCTCATTCTCCGAGCAGTACTTC. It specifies CASSGGTSFSEQYF.

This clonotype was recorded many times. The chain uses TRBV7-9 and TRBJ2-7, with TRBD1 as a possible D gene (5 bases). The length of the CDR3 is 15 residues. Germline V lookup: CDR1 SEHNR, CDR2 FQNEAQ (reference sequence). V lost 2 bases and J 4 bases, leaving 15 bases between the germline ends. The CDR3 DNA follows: TGTGCCAGCAGCTTACGACAGACCGGCCGGTACGAGCAGTACTTC. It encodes CASSLRQTGRYEQYF.

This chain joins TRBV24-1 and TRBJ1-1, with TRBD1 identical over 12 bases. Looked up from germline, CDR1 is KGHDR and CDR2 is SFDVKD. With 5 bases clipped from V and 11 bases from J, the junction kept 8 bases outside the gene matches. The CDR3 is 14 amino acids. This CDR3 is CATSAGQGAVAAFF. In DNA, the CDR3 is TGTGCCACCAGTGCGGGACAGGGGGCTGTTGCGGCTTTCTTT.

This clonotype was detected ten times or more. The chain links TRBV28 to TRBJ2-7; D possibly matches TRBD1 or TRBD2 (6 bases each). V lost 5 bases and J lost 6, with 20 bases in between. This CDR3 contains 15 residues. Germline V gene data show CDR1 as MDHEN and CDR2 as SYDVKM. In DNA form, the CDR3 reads TGTGCCAGCAGTCAAGTGGGGGGCTCCTCGGTCGAGCAGTACTTC. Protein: CASSQVGGSSVEQYF. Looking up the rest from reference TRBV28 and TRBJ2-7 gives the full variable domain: DVKVTQSSRYLVKRTGEKVFLECVQDMDHENMFWYRQDPGLGLRLIYFSYDVKMKEKGDIPEGYSVSREKKERFSLILESASTNQTSMYLCASSQVGGSSVEQYFGPGTRLTVT.

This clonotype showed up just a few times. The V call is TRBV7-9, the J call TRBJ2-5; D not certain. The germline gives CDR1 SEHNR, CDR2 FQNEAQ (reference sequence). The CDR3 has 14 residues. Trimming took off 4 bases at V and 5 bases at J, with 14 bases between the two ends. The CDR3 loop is CASSYRKAEETQYF. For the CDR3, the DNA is TGTGCCAGCAGCTACCGGAAGGCGGAGGAGACCCAGTACTTC.

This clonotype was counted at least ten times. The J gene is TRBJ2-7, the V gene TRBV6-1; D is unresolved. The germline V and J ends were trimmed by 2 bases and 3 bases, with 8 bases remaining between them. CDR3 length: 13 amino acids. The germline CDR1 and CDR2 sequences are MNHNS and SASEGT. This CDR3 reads CASSELSVYEQYF. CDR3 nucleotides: TGTGCCAGCAGTGAACTGTCAGTCTACGAGCAGTACTTC.